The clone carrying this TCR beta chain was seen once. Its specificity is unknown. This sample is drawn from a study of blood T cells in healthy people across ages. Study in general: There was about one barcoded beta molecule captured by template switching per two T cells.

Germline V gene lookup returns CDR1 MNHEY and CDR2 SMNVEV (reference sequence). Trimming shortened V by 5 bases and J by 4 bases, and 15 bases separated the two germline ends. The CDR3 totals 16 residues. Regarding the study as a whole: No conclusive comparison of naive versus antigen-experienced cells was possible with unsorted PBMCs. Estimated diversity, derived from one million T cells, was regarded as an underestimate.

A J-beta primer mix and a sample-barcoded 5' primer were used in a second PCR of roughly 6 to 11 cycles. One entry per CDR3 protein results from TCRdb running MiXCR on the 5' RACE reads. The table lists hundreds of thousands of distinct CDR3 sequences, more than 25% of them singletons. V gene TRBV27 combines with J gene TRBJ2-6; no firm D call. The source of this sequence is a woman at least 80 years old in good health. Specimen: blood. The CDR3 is CASSPASNSGANVLTF. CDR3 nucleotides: TGTGCCAGCAGTCCTGCCAGCAACTCCGGGGCCAACGTCCTGACTTTC.